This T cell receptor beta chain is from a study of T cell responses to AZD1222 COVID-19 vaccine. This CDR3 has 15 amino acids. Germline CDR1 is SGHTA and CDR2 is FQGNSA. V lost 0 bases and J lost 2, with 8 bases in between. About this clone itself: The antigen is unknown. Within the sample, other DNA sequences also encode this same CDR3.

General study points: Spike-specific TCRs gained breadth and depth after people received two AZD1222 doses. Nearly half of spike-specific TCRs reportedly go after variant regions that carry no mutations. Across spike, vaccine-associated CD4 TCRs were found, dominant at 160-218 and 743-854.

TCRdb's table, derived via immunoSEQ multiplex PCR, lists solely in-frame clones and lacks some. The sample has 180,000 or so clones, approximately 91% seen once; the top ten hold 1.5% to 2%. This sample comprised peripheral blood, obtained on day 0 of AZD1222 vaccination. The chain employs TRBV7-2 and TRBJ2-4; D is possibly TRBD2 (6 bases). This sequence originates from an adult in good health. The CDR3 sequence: CASSLAGSSKNIQYF. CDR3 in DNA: TGTGCCAGCAGCTTAGCCGGGAGTTCCAAAAACATTCAGTACTTC.